The rows below give T cell receptor beta chains drawn from one sample of a study of cytomegalovirus exposure and HLA in healthy donors. The assay was immunoSEQ multiplex PCR, and TCRdb's table has in-frame clones only and misses some. The sample lists around 99,000 clones, 85% to 90% occurring once. The sample comprised PBMCs. The receptors come from a woman aged 18-35 years in good health and CMV-seronegative. Each CDR3 is given with its conserved first and last residue. Each record gives: V gene, D gene, clone size, J gene, CDR3 protein, CDR3 DNA. A D gene is named only where the DNA matches it firmly. Rows give clone size only sometimes, using once, few, many, or a class for an expanded clone.

TRBV4-3,-,-,TRBJ1-4,CASSQDAGLVGEKLFF,TGCGCCAGCAGCCAAGATGCGGGGTTAGTAGGGGAAAAACTGTTTTTT
TRBV11-2,-,-,TRBJ1-6,CASSPRLGSSYNSPLHF,TGTGCCAGCAGCCCCCGTCTGGGGAGCTCCTATAATTCACCCCTCCACTTT
TRBV19,-,-,TRBJ1-2,CASSVDSIGYGYTF,TGTGCCAGTAGTGTGGACAGTATAGGCTATGGCTACACCTTC
TRBV19,-,-,TRBJ2-1,CASRAGPSSYNEQFF,TGTGCCAGTAGAGCGGGCCCGAGCTCCTACAATGAGCAGTTCTTC
TRBV15,-,-,TRBJ1-1,CATSRDRSEAFF,TGTGCCACCAGCAGAGACAGAAGTGAAGCTTTCTTT
TRBV27,-,few,TRBJ1-5,CASNPGPNQPQHF,TGTGCCAGCAATCCGGGTCCCAATCAGCCCCAGCATTTT
TRBV9,-,-,TRBJ2-7,CASSPSPLLSYEQYF,TGTGCCAGCAGCCCGAGCCCACTCCTCTCCTACGAGCAGTACTTC
TRBV27,-,-,TRBJ2-7,CASSLFLGGNMDEQYF,TGTGCCAGCAGTTTATTCCTTGGGGGGAATATGGACGAGCAGTACTTC
TRBV4-2,-,-,TRBJ2-5,CASSQEAGGGQYF,TGTGCCAGCAGCCAAGAAGCGGGTGGGGGCCAGTACTTC
TRBV5-6,-,once,TRBJ2-1,CASSLAGTGDEQFF,TGTGCCAGCAGCTTGGCAGGCACAGGCGATGAGCAGTTCTTC
TRBV6-6,-,-,TRBJ2-2,CASSYSSFDNTGELFF,TGTGCCAGCAGTTACTCGAGTTTCGATAACACCGGGGAGCTGTTTTTT
TRBV2,-,-,TRBJ1-4,CASRVTGREEKLFF,TGTGCCAGCAGGGTGACAGGCAGGGAGGAAAAACTGTTTTTT
TRBV5-4,-,-,TRBJ1-2,CASSLEGEYGYTF,TGTGCCAGCAGCTTGGAAGGGGAATATGGCTACACCTTC
TRBV4-2,-,-,TRBJ2-7,CASSQAQASWEQYF,TGTGCCAGCAGCCAAGCCCAGGCCTCGTGGGAGCAGTACTTC
TRBV9,TRBD1,-,TRBJ2-5,CASSPRDSQETQYF,TGTGCCAGCAGCCCCCGGGACAGCCAAGAGACCCAGTACTTC
TRBV27,TRBD1,few,TRBJ1-2,CASSSIRTGLYGYTF,TGTGCCAGCAGTTCCATCCGGACAGGCCTCTATGGCTACACCTTC
TRBV4-2,TRBD2,-,TRBJ2-5,CASSQGLGLAGGIVQETQYF,TGTGCCAGCAGCCAAGGCTTAGGGCTAGCGGGGGGCATCGTCCAAGAGACCCAGTACTTC
TRBV7-3,-,-,TRBJ2-1,CASGRSTYNEQFF,TGTGCCAGCGGGAGGTCAACCTACAATGAGCAGTTCTTC
TRBV4-2,-,-,TRBJ1-1,CASSRSTGENTEAFF,TGTGCCAGCAGCCGATCGACTGGAGAGAACACTGAAGCTTTCTTT
TRBV18,TRBD1,-,TRBJ2-7,CASSLGTVPAEQYF,TGTGCCAGCTCACTGGGGACAGTTCCTGCCGAGCAGTACTTC
TRBV11-3,TRBD1,-,TRBJ2-1,CASSQWTGEGVEQFF,TGTGCCAGCAGCCAGTGGACAGGGGAAGGGGTTGAGCAGTTCTTC
TRBV2,TRBD1,-,TRBJ1-1,CASKPTGVDFGAFF,TGTGCCAGCAAACCTACAGGGGTTGACTTTGGGGCTTTCTTT
TRBV19,TRBD1,-,TRBJ1-5,CASSPSPGQVTLQSNQPQHF,TGTGCCAGTAGTCCGTCCCCGGGACAGGTGACTCTTCAGAGCAATCAGCCCCAGCATTTT
TRBV6-5,TRBD1,-,TRBJ1-1,CASGDSGGNTEAFF,TGTGCCAGCGGCGACTCAGGGGGGAACACTGAAGCTTTCTTT
TRBV25-1,-,few,TRBJ1-3,CASSDRRGSGNTIYF,TGTGCCAGCAGTGATCGAAGAGGCTCTGGAAACACCATATATTTT
TRBV13,TRBD1,-,TRBJ1-4,CASSFGDRLRTNEKLFF,TGTGCCAGCAGCTTCGGGGACAGGTTAAGAACTAATGAAAAACTGTTTTTT
TRBV9,TRBD2,-,TRBJ2-7,CASSVASGSGGDSYEQYF,TGTGCCAGCAGCGTAGCCTCTGGGTCGGGAGGAGATTCCTACGAGCAGTACTTC
TRBV19,-,-,TRBJ2-2,CASSGRLGGGTGELFF,TGTGCCAGTAGTGGCCGACTAGGAGGAGGCACCGGGGAGCTGTTTTTT
TRBV28,TRBD1,-,TRBJ1-2,CASSLAGQGANYGYTF,TGTGCCAGCAGTTTAGCGGGACAGGGAGCTAACTATGGCTACACCTTC
TRBV6-6,-,-,TRBJ1-5,CASSLAGWNQPQHF,TGTGCCAGCAGTTTGGCAGGGTGGAATCAGCCCCAGCATTTT
TRBV30,-,-,TRBJ2-1,CASIGQGGAGAFF,TGTGCCAGCATAGGACAAGGAGGGGCTGGGGCGTTCTTC
TRBV7-2,-,-,TRBJ2-5,CASSLGRHQETQYF,TGTGCCAGCAGCTTAGGTCGTCACCAAGAGACCCAGTACTTC
TRBV10-3,-,-,TRBJ2-2,CATLTSPNTGELFF,TGTGCCACCTTAACTTCCCCAAACACCGGGGAGCTGTTTTTT
TRBV2,-,-,TRBJ1-2,CASSEGSLYGYTF,TGTGCCAGCAGTGAAGGTTCTCTATATGGCTACACCTTC
TRBV28,-,-,TRBJ2-7,CASSRRDLPYEQYF,TGTGCCAGCAGTAGAAGAGATCTGCCCTACGAGCAGTACTTC
TRBV30,TRBD2,-,TRBJ2-1,CAWSVRLAGVHNEQFF,TGTGCCTGGAGTGTTCGATTAGCGGGGGTCCACAATGAGCAGTTCTTC
TRBV7-7,TRBD2,-,TRBJ2-3,CASSPGLAGGTDTQYF,TGTGCCAGCAGCCCCGGACTAGCGGGGGGTACAGATACGCAGTATTTT
TRBV29-1,-,-,TRBJ1-3,CSATGSIFGNTIYF,TGCAGCGCCACAGGGTCGATTTTCGGAAACACCATATATTTT
TRBV5-1,-,-,TRBJ2-2,CASSGGTSQELFF,TGCGCCAGCAGCGGGGGGACCAGTCAGGAGCTGTTTTTT
TRBV6-5,-,-,TRBJ1-5,CASRNRENQPQHF,TGTGCCAGCAGAAACAGGGAGAATCAGCCCCAGCATTTT
TRBV13,TRBD2,-,TRBJ2-1,CASSLEEGARTSGSGYSYNEQFF,TGTGCCAGCAGCTTAGAAGAGGGAGCCCGGACTAGCGGGAGTGGTTACTCCTACAATGAGCAGTTCTTC
TRBV7-7,TRBD1,-,TRBJ2-7,CASSPGTGGTYEQYF,TGTGCCAGCAGCCCCGGGACAGGGGGAACCTACGAGCAGTACTTC
TRBV9,-,-,TRBJ2-3,CASSTTPDSSAVTDTQYF,TGTGCCAGCAGCACCACCCCGGATAGTAGCGCGGTCACAGATACGCAGTATTTT
TRBV27,TRBD1,-,TRBJ1-1,CASRTGLNTEAFF,TGTGCCAGTAGGACAGGGCTGAACACTGAAGCTTTCTTT
TRBV5-6,-,-,TRBJ1-4,CASSFNPGAEKLFF,TGTGCCAGCAGCTTTAATCCAGGGGCGGAAAAACTGTTTTTT
TRBV4-2,-,-,TRBJ1-4,CASSQDYSEKLFF,TGTGCCAGCAGCCAAGATTATTCTGAAAAACTGTTTTTT
TRBV10-1,TRBD2,-,TRBJ2-5,CASTQTSGAPFAVETQYF,TGCGCCAGCACCCAGACTAGCGGGGCACCCTTTGCAGTAGAGACCCAGTACTTC
TRBV4-3,TRBD2,-,TRBJ2-1,CASSARTSGVINEQFF,TGCGCCAGCAGCGCTCGGACTAGCGGGGTTATTAATGAGCAGTTCTTC
TRBV7-8,TRBD1,-,TRBJ2-1,CASSTPGTGALEQFF,TGTGCCAGCAGCACGCCCGGGACAGGGGCCCTTGAGCAGTTCTTC
TRBV18,-,few,TRBJ1-1,CASSPISGDTEAFF,TGTGCCAGCTCACCAATTTCAGGGGACACTGAAGCTTTCTTT
TRBV14,TRBD2,-,TRBJ2-3,CASSLGLADTQYF,TGTGCCAGCAGCCTGGGACTAGCGGATACGCAGTATTTT